What follows is one TCR beta chain and its context. Data came from immunoSEQ multiplex PCR; TCRdb stores just in-frame clones and leaves some out. The data show approximately 200,000 clones, roughly four fifths seen once. The data originate from a study of blood T cell repertoires in COVID-19. About the research overall: Samples representing acute and convalescent COVID-19 were sourced from the United States, Italy and Spain.

The V gene end was trimmed by 4 bases and the J gene end by 2 bases; junction bases not matched to a gene: 12. The CDR3 covers 18 residues. CDR1 is SGHVS, CDR2 FNYEAQ, per germline. In Cohort 3, a recovered donor had either two negative PCRs, clearance, or symptom resolution. This sequence originates from a middle-aged man who had recovered from COVID-19. This rearrangement joins TRBV7-6 to TRBJ2-1; 9 nucleotides line up with TRBD2. Sequenced sample: PBMCs or T cells enriched from blood (not recorded which). The CDR3 loop is CASSSGAFAGGPYNEQFF. CDR3 coding DNA: TGTGCCAGCAGCTCAGGGGCCTTTGCGGGAGGGCCCTACAATGAGCAGTTCTTC.